The present TCR beta chain was sequenced within a study of T cell responses to AZD1222 COVID-19 vaccine. Regarding the study as a whole: Donors, mostly white British, included more females; clonal diversity was possibly underestimated. Regions 160-218 and 743-854 dominated among vaccine-associated CD4 TCRs spanning spike. Once two AZD1222 doses were given, Spike-specific TCR breadth and depth went up.

The CDR3 is made up of 17 amino acids. Trimming pared 3 bases from V and 1 base from J, leaving 16 bases between. In germline, CDR1 is MNHEY, CDR2 SMNVEV (reference sequence). The repertoire was sequenced with immunoSEQ multiplex PCR; TCRdb's copy has only in-frame clones and lacks some. The sample lists about 200,000 clones; 85% to 95% were seen once. On this clone: Its antigen is unidentified.

Material: peripheral blood, obtained 28 days after the second dose of the MenACWY control vaccine. The gene calls are TRBV27 and TRBJ1-3, with a possible D match to TRBD1 (5 bases). The receptor comes from an adult who received the MenACWY meningococcal vaccine as a control. The CDR3 sequence is CASSLGHPFRSGNTIYF. DNA for the CDR3: TGTGCCAGCAGTTTGGGGCATCCATTTCGTTCTGGAAACACCATATATTTT.